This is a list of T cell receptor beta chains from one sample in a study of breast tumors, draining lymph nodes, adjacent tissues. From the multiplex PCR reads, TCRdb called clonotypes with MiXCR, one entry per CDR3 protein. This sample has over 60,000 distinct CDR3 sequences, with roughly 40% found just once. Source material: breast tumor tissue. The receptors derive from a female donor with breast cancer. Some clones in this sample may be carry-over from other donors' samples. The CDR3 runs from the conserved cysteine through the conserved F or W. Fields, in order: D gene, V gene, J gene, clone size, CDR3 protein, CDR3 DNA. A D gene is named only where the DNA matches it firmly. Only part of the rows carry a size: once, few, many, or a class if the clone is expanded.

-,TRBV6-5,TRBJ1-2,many,CASSYSGDYGYTF,TGTGCCAGCAGTTACTCAGGGGACTATGGCTACACCTTC
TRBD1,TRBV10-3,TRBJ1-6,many,CAIQSHRGLNSPLHF,TGTGCCATACAATCACACAGGGGGCTTAATTCACCCCTCCACTTT
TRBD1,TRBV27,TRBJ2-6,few,CASSLTYRGRVGANVLTF,TGTGCCAGCAGTCTAACCTACAGGGGGCGGGTGGGGGCCAACGTCCTGACTTTC
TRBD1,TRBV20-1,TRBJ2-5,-,CSAGQGETQYF,TGCAGTGCTGGACAGGGGGAGACCCAGTACTTC
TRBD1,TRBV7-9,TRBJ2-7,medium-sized,CASSRIFGTGLGEQYF,TGTGCCAGCTCCCGAATTTTCGGGACAGGGCTCGGCGAGCAGTACTTC
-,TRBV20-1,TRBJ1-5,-,CSAGRGGGETQHF,TGCAGTGCTGGACGGGGTGGCGGCGAGACCCAGCATTTT
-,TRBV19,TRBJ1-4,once,CASSRVGGRSSTNNIEKLFF,TGTGCCAGTAGTAGGGTGGGGGGCAGGAGCTCCACCAATAATATTGAAAAACTGTTTTTT
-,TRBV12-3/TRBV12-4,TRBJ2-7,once,CASSFGQPCEQYF,TGTGCCAGCAGTTTCGGTCAGCCCTGCGAGCAGTACTTC
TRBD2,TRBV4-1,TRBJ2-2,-,CASSQLAGGTTGELFF,TGCGCCAGCAGCCAACTAGCGGGGGGAACCACCGGGGAGCTGTTTTTT
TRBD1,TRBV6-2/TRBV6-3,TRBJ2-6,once,CASSSGQRVSGANVLTF,TGTGCCAGCAGTTCGGGACAGCGCGTCTCTGGGGCCAACGTCCTGACTTTC
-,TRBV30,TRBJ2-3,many,CAWKPTGKDTQYF,TGTGCCTGGAAACCTACAGGGAAAGATACGCAGTATTTT
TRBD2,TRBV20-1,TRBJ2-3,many,CSASKGLASQRGQYF,TGCAGTGCTAGTAAGGGACTAGCGTCCCAACGGGGGCAGTATTTT
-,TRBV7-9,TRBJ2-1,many,CASSLGYSLGSYNEQFF,TGTGCCAGCAGCTTGGGCTATAGTTTAGGGTCCTACAATGAGCAGTTCTTC
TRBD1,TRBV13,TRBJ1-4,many,CASSQRGRGNEKLFF,TGTGCCAGCAGCCAAAGGGGGCGCGGGAATGAAAAACTGTTTTTT
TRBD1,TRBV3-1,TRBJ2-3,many,CASSLRGPLSSTDTQYF,TGTGCCAGCAGCCTCAGGGGGCCATTATCTAGCACAGATACGCAGTATTTT
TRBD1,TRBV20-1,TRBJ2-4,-,CSARVPGTGGEAKNIQYF,TGCAGTGCTAGAGTACCTGGGACAGGGGGGGAAGCCAAAAACATTCAGTACTTC
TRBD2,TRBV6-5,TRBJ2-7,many,CASSKGLAGIFSYEQYF,TGTGCCAGCAGTAAGGGACTAGCGGGGATTTTTTCCTACGAGCAGTACTTC
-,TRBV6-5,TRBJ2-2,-,CASSYLRGVGELFF,TGTGCCAGCAGTTACTTACGGGGCGTAGGGGAGCTGTTTTTT
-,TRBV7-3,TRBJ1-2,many,CASSLTPEYGYTF,TGTGCCAGCAGCTTAACGCCCGAGTATGGCTACACCTTC
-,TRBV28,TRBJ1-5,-,CASNQPQHF,TGTGCGAGCAATCAGCCCCAGCATTTT
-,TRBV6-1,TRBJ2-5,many,CASSESEDRYETQYF,TGTGCCAGCAGTGAAAGCGAGGACAGATACGAGACCCAGTACTTC
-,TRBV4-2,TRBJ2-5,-,CASSQEFGGYQETQYF,TGTGCCAGCAGCCAAGAGTTTGGGGGTTACCAAGAGACCCAGTACTTC
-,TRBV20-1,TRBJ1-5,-,CSASGLSDSDQPQHF,TGCAGTGCTAGTGGACTCTCTGACAGCGATCAGCCCCAGCATTTT
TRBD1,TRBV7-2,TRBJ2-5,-,CASTSTSGGWETQHF,TGTGCCAGCACCTCAACTTCAGGGGGCTGGGAGACCCAGCACTTC
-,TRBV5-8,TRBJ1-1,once,CASSLEWQGRNEAFF,TGTGCCAGCAGCTTGGAATGGCAGGGGCGAAATGAAGCTTTCTTT
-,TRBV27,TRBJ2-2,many,CASSPLELTNTGELFF,TGTGCCAGCAGTCCCCTTGAACTGACTAACACCGGGGAGCTGTTTTTT
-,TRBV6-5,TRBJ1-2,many,CASRLDGNYGYTF,TGTGCCAGCAGACTCGACGGTAACTATGGCTACACCTTC
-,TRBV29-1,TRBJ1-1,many,CSVETARGTEAFF,TGCAGCGTCGAAACGGCCAGGGGCACTGAAGCTTTCTTT
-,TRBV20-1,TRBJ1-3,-,CSAGGWGFAGNTIYF,TGCAGTGCTGGAGGATGGGGCTTCGCTGGAAACACCATATATTTT
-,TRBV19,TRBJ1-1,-,CASSIWAGSGVANTEAFF,TGTGCCAGTAGTATTTGGGCAGGGAGTGGGGTGGCGAACACTGAAGCTTTCTTT
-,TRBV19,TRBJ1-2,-,CARDVAGLDTNYGYTF,TGTGCTAGAGATGTGGCAGGTTTAGATACTAACTATGGCTACACCTTC
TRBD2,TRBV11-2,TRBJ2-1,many,CASSRSAGTSGRDYNEQFF,TGTGCCAGCAGCAGAAGTGCCGGGACTAGCGGGAGGGACTACAATGAGCAGTTCTTC
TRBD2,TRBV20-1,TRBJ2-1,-,CSASGLAGGNEQFF,TGCAGTGCTTCCGGACTAGCGGGGGGCAATGAGCAGTTCTTC
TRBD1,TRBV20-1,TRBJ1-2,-,CSPTGGPGLYGYTF,TGCAGTCCTACAGGGGGACCGGGTTTATATGGCTACACCTTC
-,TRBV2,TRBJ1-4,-,CASRRGPVEKLFF,TGTGCCAGCAGGAGGGGACCGGTTGAAAAACTGTTTTTT
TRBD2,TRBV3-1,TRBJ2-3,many,CASSQDPQWTSLPNTQYF,TGTGCCAGCAGCCAAGATCCCCAGTGGACTAGCTTACCTAATACGCAGTATTTT
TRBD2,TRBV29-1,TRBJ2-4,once,CSATTGRVLGIQYF,TGCAGCGCCACCACCGGGAGGGTTCTCGGCATTCAGTACTTC
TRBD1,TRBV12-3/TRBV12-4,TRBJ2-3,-,CASSSPGQQVDTQYF,TGTGCCAGCAGTTCGCCGGGACAGCAAGTAGATACGCAGTATTTC
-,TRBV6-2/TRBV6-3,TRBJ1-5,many,CASSYYGKWPQHF,TGTGCCAGCAGTTACTACGGGAAGTGGCCCCAGCATTTT
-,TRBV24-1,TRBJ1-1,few,CATSGMGTEAFF,TGTGCCACCAGTGGGATGGGCACTGAAGCTTTCTTT
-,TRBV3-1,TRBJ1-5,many,CASSQETRSQPQHF,TGTGCCAGCAGCCAAGAAACGCGAAGTCAGCCCCAGCATTTT
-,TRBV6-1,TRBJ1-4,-,CASAATDLRNEKLFF,TGTGCCAGCGCGGCCACAGACCTACGTAATGAAAAACTGTTTTTT